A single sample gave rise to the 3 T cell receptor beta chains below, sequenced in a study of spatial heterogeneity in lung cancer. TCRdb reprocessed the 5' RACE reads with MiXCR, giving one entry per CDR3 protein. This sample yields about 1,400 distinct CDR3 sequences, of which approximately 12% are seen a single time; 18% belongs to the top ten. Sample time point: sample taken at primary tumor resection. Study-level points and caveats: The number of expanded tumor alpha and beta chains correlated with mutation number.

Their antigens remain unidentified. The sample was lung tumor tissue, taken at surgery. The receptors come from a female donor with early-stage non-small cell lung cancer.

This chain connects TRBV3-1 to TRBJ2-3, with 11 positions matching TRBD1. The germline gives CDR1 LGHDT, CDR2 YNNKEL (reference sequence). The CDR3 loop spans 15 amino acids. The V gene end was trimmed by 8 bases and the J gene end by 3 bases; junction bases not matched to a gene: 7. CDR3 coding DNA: TGTGCCAGCCAACGGGGGACAGGGGGAACAGATACGCAGTATTTT. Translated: CASQRGTGGTDTQYF.

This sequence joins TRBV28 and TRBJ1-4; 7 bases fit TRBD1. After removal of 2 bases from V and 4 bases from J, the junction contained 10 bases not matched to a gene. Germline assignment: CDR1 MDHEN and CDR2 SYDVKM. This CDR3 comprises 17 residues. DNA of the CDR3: TGTGCCAGCAGTTTAGAATTGGTGGGACAGTTTAATGAAAAACTGTTTTTT. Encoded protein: CASSLELVGQFNEKLFF.

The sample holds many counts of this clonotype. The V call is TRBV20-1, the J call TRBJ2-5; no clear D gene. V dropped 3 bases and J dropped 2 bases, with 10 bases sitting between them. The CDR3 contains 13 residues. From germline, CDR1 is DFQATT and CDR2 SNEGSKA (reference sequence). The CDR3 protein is CSASAAVQETQYF. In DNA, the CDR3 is TGCAGTGCTAGTGCAGCAGTTCAAGAGACCCAGTACTTC.